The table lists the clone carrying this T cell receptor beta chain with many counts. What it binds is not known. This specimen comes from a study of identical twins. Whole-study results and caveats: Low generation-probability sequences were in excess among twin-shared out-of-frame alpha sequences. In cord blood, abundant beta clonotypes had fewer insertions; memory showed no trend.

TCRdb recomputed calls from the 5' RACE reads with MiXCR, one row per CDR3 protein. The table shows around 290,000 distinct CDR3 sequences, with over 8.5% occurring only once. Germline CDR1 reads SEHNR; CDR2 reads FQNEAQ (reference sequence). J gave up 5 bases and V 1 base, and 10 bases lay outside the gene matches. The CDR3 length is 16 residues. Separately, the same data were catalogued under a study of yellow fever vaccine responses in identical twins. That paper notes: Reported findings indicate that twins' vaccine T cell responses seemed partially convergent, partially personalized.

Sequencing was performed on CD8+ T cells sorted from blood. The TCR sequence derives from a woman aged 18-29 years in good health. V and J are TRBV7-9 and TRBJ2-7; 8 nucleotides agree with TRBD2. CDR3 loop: CASSLGAAGVTDEQYF. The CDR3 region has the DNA TGTGCCAGCAGCTTAGGAGCAGCGGGAGTAACAGACGAGCAGTACTTC.